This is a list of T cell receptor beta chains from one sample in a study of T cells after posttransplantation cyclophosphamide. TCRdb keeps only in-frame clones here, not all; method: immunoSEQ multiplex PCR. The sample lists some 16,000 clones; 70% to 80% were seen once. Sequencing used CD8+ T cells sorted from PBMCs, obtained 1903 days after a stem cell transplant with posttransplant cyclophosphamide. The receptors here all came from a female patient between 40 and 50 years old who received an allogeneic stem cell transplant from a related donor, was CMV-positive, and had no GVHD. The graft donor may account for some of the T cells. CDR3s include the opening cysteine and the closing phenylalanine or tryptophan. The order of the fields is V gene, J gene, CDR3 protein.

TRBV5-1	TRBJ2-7	CASSLEARTYEQYF
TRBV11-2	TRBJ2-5	CASRQPGHLQETQYF
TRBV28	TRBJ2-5	CASSLGGAQETQYF
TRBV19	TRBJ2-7	CASSINRDYEQYF
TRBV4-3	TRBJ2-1	CASSHRTSDGEQFF
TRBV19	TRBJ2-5	CASSIAPRGGETQYF
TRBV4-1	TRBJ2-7	CASSQETGVSYEQYF
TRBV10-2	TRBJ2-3	CASSEFKSGGAHLTDTQYF
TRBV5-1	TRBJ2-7	CASSTGGLTYEQYF
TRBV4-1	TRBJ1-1	CASRGSGTEAFF
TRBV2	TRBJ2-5	CASSDRGLQETQYF
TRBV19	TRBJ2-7	CASSAQVGAVGSYEQYF
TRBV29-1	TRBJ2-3	CSVEDLDRGNTDTQYF
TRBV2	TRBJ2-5	CASYRTGGYQETQYF
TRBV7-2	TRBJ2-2	CASSPGTSGVSGELFF
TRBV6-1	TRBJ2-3	CASSEADSGGFTDTQYF
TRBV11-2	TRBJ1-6	CASSLNGAGYNSPLHF
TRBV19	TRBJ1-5	CASRSGQVVGQPQHF
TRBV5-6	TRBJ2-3	CASSPRGGPSDTQYF
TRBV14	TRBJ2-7	CASSQTGEREQYF
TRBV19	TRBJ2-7	CASSIDPGQGNEQYF
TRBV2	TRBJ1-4	CASSEAQVLNNEKLFF
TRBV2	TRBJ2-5	CASRGRLAGIGETQYF
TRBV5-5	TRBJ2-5	CASSLEGQDNPWETQYF
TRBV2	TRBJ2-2	CASSEWSGRRVTGELFF
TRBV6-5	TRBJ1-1	CASSLRMDTEAFF
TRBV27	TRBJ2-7	CASSFSGRGPETSSYEQYF
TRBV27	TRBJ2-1	CASSPPGQGAYNEQFF
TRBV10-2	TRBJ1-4	CASSAQGTNEKLFF
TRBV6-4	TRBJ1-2	CASSTLSRPLGYGYTF
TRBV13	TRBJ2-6	CASSLLGAGANVLTF
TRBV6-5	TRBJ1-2	CASSYSAGYDYGYTF
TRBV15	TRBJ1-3	CATSRVGYGGSGNTIYF
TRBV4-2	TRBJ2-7	CASSQDFRSSLFPYEQYF
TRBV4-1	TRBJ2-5	CASSQATREETQYF